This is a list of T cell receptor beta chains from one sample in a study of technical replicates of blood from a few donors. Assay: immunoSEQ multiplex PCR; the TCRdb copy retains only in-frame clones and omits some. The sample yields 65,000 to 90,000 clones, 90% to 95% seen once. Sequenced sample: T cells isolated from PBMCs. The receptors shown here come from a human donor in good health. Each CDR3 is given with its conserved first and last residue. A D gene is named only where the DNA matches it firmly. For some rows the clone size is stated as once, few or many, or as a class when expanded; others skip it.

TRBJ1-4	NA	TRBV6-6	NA	CASSRVGRDNEKLFF	TGTGCCAGCAGTCGAGTCGGACGGGATAATGAAAAACTGTTTTTT
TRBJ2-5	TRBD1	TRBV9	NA	CASTRRDRVIETQYF	TGTGCCAGCACCCGCCGGGACAGGGTCATAGAGACCCAGTACTTC
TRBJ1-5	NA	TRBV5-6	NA	CASSLYAGRNQPQHF	TGTGCCAGCAGCTTGTACGCGGGACGGAATCAGCCCCAGCATTTT
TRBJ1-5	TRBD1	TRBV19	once	CASSMGQGANQPQHF	TGTGCCAGTAGTATGGGACAGGGGGCGAATCAGCCCCAGCATTTT
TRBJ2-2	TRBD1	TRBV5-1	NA	CASSLRDRATGELFF	TGCGCCAGCAGCTTAAGGGACAGGGCCACCGGGGAGCTGTTTTTT
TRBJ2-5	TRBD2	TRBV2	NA	CASLAGTSEKETQYF	TGTGCCAGCCTCGCGGGGACTAGCGAAAAAGAGACCCAGTACTTC
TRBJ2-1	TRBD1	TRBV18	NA	CASSPGRDRGRNEQFF	TGTGCCAGCTCACCAGGCCGCGACAGGGGACGCAATGAGCAGTTCTTC
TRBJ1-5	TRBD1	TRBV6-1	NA	CASSAQGASNQPQHF	TGTGCCAGCAGTGCTCAGGGGGCGAGCAATCAGCCCCAGCATTTT
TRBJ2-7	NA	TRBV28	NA	CASSFVSGLLWDYEQYF	TGTGCCAGCAGTTTCGTTTCGGGACTCCTTTGGGACTACGAGCAGTACTTC
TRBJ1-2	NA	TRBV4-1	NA	CASSPTSGPGYTF	TGCGCCAGCAGCCCGACTTCAGGGCCTGGCTACACCTTC
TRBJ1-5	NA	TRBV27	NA	CASSSGDSNQPQHF	TGTGCCAGCAGTTCAGGGGATAGCAATCAGCCCCAGCATTTT
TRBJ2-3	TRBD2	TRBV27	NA	CASSLFGGSGDTQYF	TGTGCCAGCAGTTTATTCGGCGGGAGTGGAGATACGCAGTATTTT
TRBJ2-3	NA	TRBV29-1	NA	CSVELGGADTQYF	TGCAGCGTTGAACTTGGGGGCGCAGATACGCAGTATTTT
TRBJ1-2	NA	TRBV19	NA	CASSYGGSNGYTF	TGTGCCAGTAGTTATGGAGGTTCGAATGGCTACACCTTC
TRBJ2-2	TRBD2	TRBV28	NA	CASSLETFSGRYSGELFF	TGTGCCAGCAGTTTAGAGACCTTTAGCGGGAGATATTCCGGGGAGCTGTTTTTT
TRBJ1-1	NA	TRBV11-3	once	CASSLDWREAFF	TGTGCCAGCAGCTTAGACTGGCGGGAAGCTTTCTTT
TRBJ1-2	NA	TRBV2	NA	CASGRTVLNYGYTF	TGTGCCAGCGGACGGACAGTCCTGAACTATGGCTACACCTTC
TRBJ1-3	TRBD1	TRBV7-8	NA	CASSATGDSGNTIYF	TGTGCCAGCAGCGCGACAGGGGACTCTGGAAACACCATATATTTT
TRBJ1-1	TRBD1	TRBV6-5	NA	CASSPGTENTEAFF	TGTGCCAGCAGCCCCGGGACAGAGAACACTGAAGCTTTCTTT
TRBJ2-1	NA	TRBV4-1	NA	CASSPRQEYNEQFF	TGCGCCAGCAGCCCTCGACAGGAATACAATGAGCAGTTCTTC
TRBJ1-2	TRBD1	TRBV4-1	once	CASSQDRWTGPFYGYTF	TGCGCCAGCAGCCAAGATCGGTGGACAGGGCCCTTCTATGGCTACACCTTC
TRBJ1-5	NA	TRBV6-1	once	CASRGDTFSNQPQHF	TGTGCCAGCCGAGGGGACACCTTTAGCAATCAGCCCCAGCATTTT
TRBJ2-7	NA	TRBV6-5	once	CASRTTGYEQYF	TGTGCCAGCAGAACTACAGGCTACGAGCAGTACTTC
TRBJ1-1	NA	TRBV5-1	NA	CASSYAPGDTEAFF	TGCGCCAGCAGCTACGCTCCAGGGGACACTGAAGCTTTCTTT
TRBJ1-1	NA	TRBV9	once	CASSVGQGGTEAFF	TGTGCCAGCAGCGTGGGCCAAGGGGGAACTGAAGCTTTCTTT
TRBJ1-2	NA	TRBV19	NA	CASIADLTGGYTF	TGTGCCAGTATCGCGGATCTTACGGGTGGCTACACCTTC
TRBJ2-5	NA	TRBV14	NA	CASSQDNMETQYF	TGTGCCAGCAGCCAAGATAATATGGAGACCCAGTACTTC
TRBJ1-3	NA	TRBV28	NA	CASTQGTPVSGNTIYF	TGTGCCAGCACTCAAGGGACACCCGTCTCTGGAAACACCATATATTTT
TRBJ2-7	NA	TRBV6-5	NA	CASSYSPSGTYEQYF	TGTGCCAGCAGTTATAGTCCCAGCGGCACCTACGAGCAGTACTTC
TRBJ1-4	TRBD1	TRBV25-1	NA	CASSEEDRGNEKLFF	TGTGCCAGCAGTGAAGAAGACAGGGGGAATGAAAAACTGTTTTTT
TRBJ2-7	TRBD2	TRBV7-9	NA	CASSLSTGTSIYEQYF	TGTGCCAGCAGCTTATCTACCGGGACTAGCATATACGAGCAGTACTTC
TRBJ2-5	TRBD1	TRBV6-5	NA	CASSYSRGSQETQYF	TGTGCCAGCAGTTACTCCAGGGGGTCCCAAGAGACCCAGTACTTC
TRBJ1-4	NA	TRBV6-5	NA	CASRPTLSTNEKLFF	TGTGCCAGCAGGCCAACACTATCAACTAATGAAAAACTGTTTTTT
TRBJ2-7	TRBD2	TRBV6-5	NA	CASSTGLADEQYF	TGTGCCAGCAGCACGGGACTAGCGGACGAGCAGTACTTC
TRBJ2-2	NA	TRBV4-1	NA	CASSGTHAGASTGELFF	TGCGCCAGCAGCGGAACCCATGCAGGGGCTAGCACCGGGGAGCTGTTTTTT
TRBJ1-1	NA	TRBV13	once	CASSPLAGGPTLNTEAFF	TGTGCCAGCAGCCCTCTCGCGGGGGGTCCGACTTTGAACACTGAAGCTTTCTTT
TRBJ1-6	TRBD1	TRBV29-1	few	CSVQGQGGSPLHF	TGCAGCGTGCAGGGACAGGGAGGTTCACCCCTCCACTTT
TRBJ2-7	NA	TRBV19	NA	CASAARRSSSYEQYF	TGTGCCAGTGCTGCTAGAAGGTCGAGCTCCTACGAGCAGTACTTC
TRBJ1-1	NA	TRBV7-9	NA	CASSLSSVSVTEAFF	TGTGCCAGCAGCTTATCGTCTGTGTCGGTCACCGAAGCTTTCTTT
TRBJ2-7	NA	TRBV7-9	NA	CASSSLALEQYF	TGTGCCAGCAGCTCCCTAGCTTTGGAGCAGTACTTC
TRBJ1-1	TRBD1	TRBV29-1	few	CSVDRQGNTEAFF	TGCAGCGTTGATAGACAGGGGAACACTGAAGCTTTCTTT
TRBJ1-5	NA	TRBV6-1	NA	CASRVTTSNQPQHF	TGTGCCAGCAGGGTTACAACTAGCAATCAGCCCCAGCATTTT
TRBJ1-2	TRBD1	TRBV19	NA	CASSIRDSLYGYTF	TGTGCCAGTAGTATACGGGACAGCCTGTATGGCTACACCTTC
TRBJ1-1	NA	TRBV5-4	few	CASSFSNTEAFF	TGTGCCAGCAGCTTCTCGAACACTGAAGCTTTCTTT
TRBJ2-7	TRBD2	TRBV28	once	CASSSTGTSGHYEQYF	TGTGCCAGCAGTTCTACCGGGACTAGCGGACACTACGAGCAGTACTTC
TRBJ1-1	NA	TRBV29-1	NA	CSVERDRQTTEAFF	TGCAGCGTTGAGAGAGATCGACAGACCACTGAAGCTTTCTTT